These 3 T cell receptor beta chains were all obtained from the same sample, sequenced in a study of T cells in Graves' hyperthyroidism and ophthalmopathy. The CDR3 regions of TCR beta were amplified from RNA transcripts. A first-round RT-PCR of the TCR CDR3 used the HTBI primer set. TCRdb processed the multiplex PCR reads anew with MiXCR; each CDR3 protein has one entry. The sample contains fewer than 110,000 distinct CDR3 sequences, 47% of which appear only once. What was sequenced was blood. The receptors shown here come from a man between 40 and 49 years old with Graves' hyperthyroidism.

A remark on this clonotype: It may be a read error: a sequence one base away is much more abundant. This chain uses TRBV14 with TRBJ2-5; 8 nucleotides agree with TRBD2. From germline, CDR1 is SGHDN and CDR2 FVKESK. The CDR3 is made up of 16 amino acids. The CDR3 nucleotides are TGTGCCAGCAGCCACCAAGCGGGAGAAGATAGAGAGACCCTGTACTTC. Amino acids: CASSHQAGEDRETLYF.

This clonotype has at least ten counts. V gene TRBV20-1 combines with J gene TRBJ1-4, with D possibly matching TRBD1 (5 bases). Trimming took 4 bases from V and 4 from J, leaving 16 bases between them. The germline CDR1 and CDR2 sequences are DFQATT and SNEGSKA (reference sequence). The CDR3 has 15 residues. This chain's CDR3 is CSATWGGDGNEKLFF. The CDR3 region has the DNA TGCAGTGCTACGTGGGGCGGGGACGGTAATGAAAAACTGTTTTTT.

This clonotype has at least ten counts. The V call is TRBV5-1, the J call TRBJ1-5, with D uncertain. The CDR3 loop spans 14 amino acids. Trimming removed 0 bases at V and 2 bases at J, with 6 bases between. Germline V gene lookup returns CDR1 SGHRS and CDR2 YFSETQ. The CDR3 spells CASSLGRGNQPQHF. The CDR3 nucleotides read TGCGCCAGCAGCTTGGGACGTGGCAATCAGCCCCAGCATTTT.